This is a list of T cell receptor beta chains from one sample in a study of T cells in localized non-small cell lung cancer. Produced via immunoSEQ multiplex PCR; TCRdb's table is partial and in-frame only. The table has 20,000 to 30,000 clones, less than 90% seen once. Sequenced material: peripheral blood, taken before any cancer treatment. These receptors came from a female donor aged 60 or older with stage I lung adenocarcinoma. Both conserved end residues are part of each CDR3. The order of the fields is CDR3 protein, CDR3 DNA, V gene, D gene, clone size, J gene. A D gene is named only where the DNA matches it firmly. Size tells how often a clone was seen (once, few, many) or the class of an expanded clone, and some rows leave it out.

CDR3: CASRPGHNSGNTIYF
DNA: TGTGCCAGCAGACCGGGTCATAACTCTGGAAACACCATATATTTT
V: TRBV6-5
D: -
size: -
J: TRBJ1-3

CDR3: CAWSPKMADTQYF
DNA: TGTGCCTGGAGCCCAAAAATGGCAGATACGCAGTATTTT
V: TRBV30
D: -
size: large
J: TRBJ2-3

CDR3: CASSSSGYEQYF
DNA: TGTGCCAGCAGCTCATCGGGTTACGAGCAGTACTTC
V: TRBV7-9
D: -
size: -
J: TRBJ2-7

CDR3: CASSLGQGGSEKLFF
DNA: TGCGCCAGCAGCTTAGGACAGGGAGGGAGTGAAAAACTGTTTTTT
V: TRBV5-1
D: TRBD1
size: -
J: TRBJ1-4

CDR3: CASSPPGGWGYTF
DNA: TGTGCCAGCAGTCCGCCGGGAGGCTGGGGCTACACCTTC
V: TRBV6-5
D: -
size: -
J: TRBJ1-2

CDR3: CARTGDQETQYF
DNA: TGCGCCAGGACAGGGGATCAAGAGACCCAGTACTTC
V: TRBV10-1
D: TRBD1
size: -
J: TRBJ2-5

CDR3: CASSSPQTSGGAQYF
DNA: TGTGCCAGCAGCTCGCCGCAGACTAGCGGGGGGGCCCAGTACTTC
V: TRBV11-3
D: TRBD2
size: -
J: TRBJ2-5

CDR3: CASSDVGDGRVDQPQHF
DNA: TGTGCCAGCAGCGACGTAGGTGACGGCAGGGTAGATCAGCCCCAGCATTTT
V: TRBV7-9
D: -
size: -
J: TRBJ1-5

CDR3: CASSLGQGAFNQPQHF
DNA: TGTGCCAGCAGCTTAGGACAGGGGGCGTTCAATCAGCCCCAGCATTTT
V: TRBV7-2
D: TRBD1
size: -
J: TRBJ1-5

CDR3: CASSLGVIGLADSYNEQFF
DNA: TGTGCCAGCAGCTTAGGGGTTATAGGCCTAGCGGACTCCTACAATGAGCAGTTCTTC
V: TRBV11-2
D: TRBD2
size: -
J: TRBJ2-1

CDR3: CASRFTGNNEQFF
DNA: TGTGCCAGCAGATTTACCGGGAACAATGAGCAGTTCTTC
V: TRBV2
D: -
size: -
J: TRBJ2-1

CDR3: CASSYRRGNQPQHF
DNA: TGTGCCAGCAGTTATAGGAGGGGTAATCAGCCCCAGCATTTT
V: TRBV6-6
D: -
size: -
J: TRBJ1-5

CDR3: CASSQGAGEYGYTF
DNA: TGCGCCAGCAGCCAAGGGGCAGGCGAATATGGCTACACCTTC
V: TRBV4-1
D: -
size: -
J: TRBJ1-2

CDR3: CASLSYNSPLHF
DNA: TGTGCCTCTCTATCCTATAATTCACCCCTCCACTTT
V: TRBV7-2
D: -
size: -
J: TRBJ1-6

CDR3: CASKEESREQYF
DNA: TGTGCCAGCAAGGAGGAATCTCGCGAGCAGTACTTC
V: TRBV2
D: -
size: -
J: TRBJ2-7

CDR3: CASSQGSGATYEQYF
DNA: TGTGCCAGCTCACAGGGTAGCGGGGCTACTTACGAGCAGTACTTC
V: TRBV18
D: TRBD2
size: -
J: TRBJ2-7

CDR3: CASSLIGTGVYGYTF
DNA: TGTGCCAGCAGCTTGATCGGGACAGGGGTATATGGCTACACCTTC
V: TRBV5-5
D: TRBD1
size: -
J: TRBJ1-2

CDR3: CAWMAKGGNYGYTF
DNA: TGTGCCTGGATGGCGAAAGGGGGCAACTATGGCTACACCTTC
V: TRBV30
D: TRBD1
size: -
J: TRBJ1-2

CDR3: CASSHPGQGSTEAFF
DNA: TGTGCCAGCAGCCATCCGGGACAGGGCTCCACTGAAGCTTTCTTT
V: TRBV14
D: TRBD1
size: -
J: TRBJ1-1

CDR3: CASSSLAGGTYEQYF
DNA: TGTGCCAGCAGCTCACTAGCGGGGGGCACCTACGAGCAGTACTTC
V: TRBV7-2
D: TRBD2
size: once
J: TRBJ2-7

CDR3: CSVEFSGRGETQYF
DNA: TGCAGCGTTGAGTTTAGCGGGAGGGGAGAGACCCAGTACTTC
V: TRBV29-1
D: TRBD2
size: -
J: TRBJ2-5

CDR3: CASSLLQSYEQYF
DNA: TGTGCCAGCAGCTTATTGCAATCCTACGAGCAGTACTTC
V: TRBV11-2
D: -
size: -
J: TRBJ2-7

CDR3: CASSLAGQVNTEAFF
DNA: TGCGCCAGCAGCTTGGCCGGACAAGTGAACACTGAAGCTTTCTTT
V: TRBV5-1
D: -
size: -
J: TRBJ1-1

CDR3: CASSSTATRIYGYTF
DNA: TGTGCCAGCAGTTCAACAGCGACTCGTATCTATGGCTACACCTTC
V: TRBV27
D: -
size: -
J: TRBJ1-2

CDR3: CASSVRGGAGELFF
DNA: TGTGCCAGCAGTGTAAGGGGGGGGGCCGGGGAGCTGTTTTTT
V: TRBV27
D: -
size: once
J: TRBJ2-2

CDR3: CASSTGTGASYEQYF
DNA: TGTGCCAGCTCAACCGGGACAGGGGCGTCATACGAGCAGTACTTC
V: TRBV18
D: TRBD1
size: few
J: TRBJ2-7

CDR3: CASSAGQGGGYTF
DNA: TGTGCCAGCAGCGCGGGACAGGGAGGCGGCTACACCTTC
V: TRBV9
D: TRBD1
size: -
J: TRBJ1-2

CDR3: CASKGTDRTRYTF
DNA: TGTGCCAGTAAAGGGACGGACAGGACGCGCTACACCTTC
V: TRBV19
D: TRBD1
size: -
J: TRBJ1-2

CDR3: CASSPEGSGRSHEQYF
DNA: TGCGCCAGCAGCCCAGAGGGGAGCGGGAGATCCCACGAGCAGTACTTC
V: TRBV4-1
D: TRBD2
size: -
J: TRBJ2-7

CDR3: CASSSGLIYEQYF
DNA: TGTGCCAGCAGCTCCGGACTAATCTACGAGCAGTACTTC
V: TRBV7-9
D: -
size: -
J: TRBJ2-7

CDR3: CASSLDLLVNTEAFF
DNA: TGTGCCAGCAGCCTCGACCTACTAGTGAACACTGAAGCTTTCTTT
V: TRBV11-2
D: -
size: -
J: TRBJ1-1

CDR3: CASSMVAGGRNEQFF
DNA: TGTGCCAGTAGTATGGTAGCGGGGGGCCGTAATGAGCAGTTCTTC
V: TRBV19
D: TRBD2
size: -
J: TRBJ2-1

CDR3: CASSEMGQGGLLPQHF
DNA: TGTGCCAGCAGTGAGATGGGACAGGGTGGATTGTTGCCCCAGCATTTT
V: TRBV6-1
D: TRBD1
size: -
J: TRBJ1-5

CDR3: CASSPPGRLSYGYTF
DNA: TGTGCCAGCAGTCCCCCCGGAAGACTATCCTATGGCTACACCTTC
V: TRBV6-5
D: -
size: once
J: TRBJ1-2

CDR3: CASSERGFEQFF
DNA: TGTGCCAGCAGCGAGCGCGGTTTTGAGCAGTTCTTC
V: TRBV2
D: -
size: -
J: TRBJ2-1

CDR3: CASSYSLDNEQFF
DNA: TGTGCCAGCAGTTACTCACTAGATAATGAGCAGTTCTTC
V: TRBV6-6
D: -
size: -
J: TRBJ2-1

CDR3: CASSEVGALTVSPLHF
DNA: TGTGCCAGCAGTGAAGTTGGGGCGCTTACCGTTTCACCCCTCCACTTT
V: TRBV6-1
D: -
size: -
J: TRBJ1-6